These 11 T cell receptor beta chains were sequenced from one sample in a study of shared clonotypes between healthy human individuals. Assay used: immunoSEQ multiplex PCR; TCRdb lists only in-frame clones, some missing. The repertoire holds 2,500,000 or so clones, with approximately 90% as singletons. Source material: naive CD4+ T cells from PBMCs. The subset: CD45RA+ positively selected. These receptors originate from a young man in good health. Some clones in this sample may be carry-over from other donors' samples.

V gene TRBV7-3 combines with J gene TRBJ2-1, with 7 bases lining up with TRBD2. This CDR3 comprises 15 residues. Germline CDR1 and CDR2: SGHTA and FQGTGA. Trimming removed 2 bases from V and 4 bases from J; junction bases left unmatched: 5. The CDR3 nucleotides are TGTGCCAGCAGCTTAGGAGTAGCGGGTTACAATGAGCAGTTCTTC. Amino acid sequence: CASSLGVAGYNEQFF. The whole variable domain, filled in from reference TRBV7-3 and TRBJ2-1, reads GAGVSQTPSNKVTEKGKYVELRCDPISGHTALYWYRQSLGQGPEFLIYFQGTGAADDSGLPNDRFFAVRPEGSVSTLKIQRTERGDSAVYLCASSLGVAGYNEQFFGPGTRLTVL.

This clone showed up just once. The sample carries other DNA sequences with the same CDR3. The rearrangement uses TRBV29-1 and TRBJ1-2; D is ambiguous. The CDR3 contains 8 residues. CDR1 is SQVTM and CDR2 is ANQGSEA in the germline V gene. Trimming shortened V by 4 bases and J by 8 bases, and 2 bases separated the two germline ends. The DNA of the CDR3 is TGCAGCGTTGGCGGCTACACCTTC. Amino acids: CSVGGYTF.

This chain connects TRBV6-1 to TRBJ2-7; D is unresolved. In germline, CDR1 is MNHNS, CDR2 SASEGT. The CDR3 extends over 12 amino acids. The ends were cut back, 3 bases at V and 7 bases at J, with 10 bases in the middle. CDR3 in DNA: TGTGCCAGCAGTGATGGTCTTTTGGAGCAGTACTTC. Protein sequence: CASSDGLLEQYF.

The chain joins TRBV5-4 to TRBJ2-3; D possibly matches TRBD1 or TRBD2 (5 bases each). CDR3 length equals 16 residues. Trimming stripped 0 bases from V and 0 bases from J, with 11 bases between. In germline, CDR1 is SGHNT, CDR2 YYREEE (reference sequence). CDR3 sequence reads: CASSLAQRDSTDTQYF. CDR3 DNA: TGTGCCAGCAGCTTGGCTCAGAGGGACAGCACAGATACGCAGTATTTT.

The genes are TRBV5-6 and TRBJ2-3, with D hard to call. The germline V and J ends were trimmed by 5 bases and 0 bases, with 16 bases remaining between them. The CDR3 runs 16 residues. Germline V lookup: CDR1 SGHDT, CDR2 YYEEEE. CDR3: CASSSAQLSSTDTQYF. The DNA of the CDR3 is TGTGCCAGCAGTTCCGCACAGTTATCTAGCACAGATACGCAGTATTTT.

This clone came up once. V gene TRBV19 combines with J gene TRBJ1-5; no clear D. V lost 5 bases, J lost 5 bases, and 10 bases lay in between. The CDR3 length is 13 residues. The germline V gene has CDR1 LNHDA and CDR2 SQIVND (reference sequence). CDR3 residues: CASSQSRDQPQHF. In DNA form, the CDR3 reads TGTGCCAGTAGTCAATCCCGCGATCAGCCCCAGCATTTT.

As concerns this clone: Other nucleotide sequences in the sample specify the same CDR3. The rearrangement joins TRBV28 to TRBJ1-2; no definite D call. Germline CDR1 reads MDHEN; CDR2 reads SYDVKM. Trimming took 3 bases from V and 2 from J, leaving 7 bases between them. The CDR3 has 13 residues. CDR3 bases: TGTGCCAGCAGTTTCTTTCCCAACTATGGCTACACCTTC. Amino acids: CASSFFPNYGYTF.

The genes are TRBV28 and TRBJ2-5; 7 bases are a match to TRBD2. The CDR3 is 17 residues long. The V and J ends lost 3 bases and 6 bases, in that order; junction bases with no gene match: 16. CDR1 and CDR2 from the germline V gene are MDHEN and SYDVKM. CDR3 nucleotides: TGTGCCAGCAGTTTTCCGAGGGGAGGGCTAATCGTAAAGACCCAGTACTTC. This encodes CASSFPRGGLIVKTQYF.

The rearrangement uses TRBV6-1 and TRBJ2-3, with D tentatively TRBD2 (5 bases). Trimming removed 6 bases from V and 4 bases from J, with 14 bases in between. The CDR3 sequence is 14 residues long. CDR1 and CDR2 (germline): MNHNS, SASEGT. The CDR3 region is CASSSLDSSDTQYF. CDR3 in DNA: TGTGCCAGCAGCTCATTGGACTCGTCAGATACGCAGTATTTT.

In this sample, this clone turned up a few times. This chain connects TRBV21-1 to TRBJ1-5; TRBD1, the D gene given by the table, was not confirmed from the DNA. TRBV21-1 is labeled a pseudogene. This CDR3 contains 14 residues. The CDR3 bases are TGTGCCAGCAGGGACAGGGGGGTCAATCAGCCCCAGCATTTT. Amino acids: CASRDRGVNQPQHF.

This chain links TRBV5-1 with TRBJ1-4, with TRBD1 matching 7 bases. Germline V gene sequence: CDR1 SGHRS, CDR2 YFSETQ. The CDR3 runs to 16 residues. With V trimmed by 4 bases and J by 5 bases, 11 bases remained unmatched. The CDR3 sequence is CASSPNLGGQNEKLFF. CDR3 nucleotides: TGCGCCAGCAGCCCTAATCTAGGGGGACAGAATGAAAAACTGTTTTTT. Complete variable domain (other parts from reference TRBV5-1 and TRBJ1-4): KAGVTQTPRYLIKTRGQQVTLSCSPISGHRSVSWYQQTPGQGLQFLFEYFSETQRNKGNFPGRFSGRQFSNSRSEMNVSTLELGDSALYLCASSPNLGGQNEKLFFGSGTQLSVL.